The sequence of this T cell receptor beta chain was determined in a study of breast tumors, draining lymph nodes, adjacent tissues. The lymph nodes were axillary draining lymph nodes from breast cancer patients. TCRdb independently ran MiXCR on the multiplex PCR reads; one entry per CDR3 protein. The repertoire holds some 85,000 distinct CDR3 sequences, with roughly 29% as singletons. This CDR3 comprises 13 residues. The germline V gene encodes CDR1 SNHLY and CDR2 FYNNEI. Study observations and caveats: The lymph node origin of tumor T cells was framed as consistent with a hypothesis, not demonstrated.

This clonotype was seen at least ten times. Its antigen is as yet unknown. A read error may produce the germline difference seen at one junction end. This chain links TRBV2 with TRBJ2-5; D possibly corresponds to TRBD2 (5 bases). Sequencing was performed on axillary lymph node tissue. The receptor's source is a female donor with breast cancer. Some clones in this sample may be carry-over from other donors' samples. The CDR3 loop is CASSDGGELARGF. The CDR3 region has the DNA TGTGCCAGCAGTGACGGCGGAGAGCTCGCCCGAGGGTTC.